The TCR beta chain described here comes from a study of shared clonotypes between healthy human individuals. The study's findings and limits: Naive subsets tended to show greater estimated richness than memory subsets.

As concerns this clone: The antigen is undetermined.

The CDR3 extends over 16 amino acids. Per germline, CDR1 SGHTS and CDR2 YDEGEE. Losses at the gene ends were 4 bases for V and 3 bases for J; bases not matched to a gene: 8. For each subset, genomic DNA was distributed in equal portions over several immunoSEQ plates. Roughly 210 ng DNA, 30,000 or so T cell genomes, went into each sorted-subset replicate PCR. In the source study's methods: ImmunoSEQ sequences covered only the junction and lacked quality scores; filtering therefore differed. Libraries were prepared by immunoSEQ multiplex PCR; TCRdb keeps only in-frame clonotypes and omits some of them. That table supplies the V and J calls and clone size; D and trimming were determined from the DNA. Among roughly 2 million clones listed, approximately 95% were seen once.

Sequenced material: naive CD4+ T cells sorted from blood. Subset specified: CD45RA+ positively selected. The V call is TRBV5-8, the J call TRBJ1-3; 9 bases are a match to TRBD1. This clonotype was obtained from a man younger than 30 in good health. CDR3 DNA: TGTGCCAGCAGCCTGGACAGGGGAGGAGATGGAAACACCATATATTTT. This encodes CASSLDRGGDGNTIYF. Using reference TRBV5-8 and TRBJ1-3 for the parts outside the CDR3, the full variable domain is EAGVTQSPTHLIKTRGQQATLRCSPISGHTSVYWYQQALGLGLQFLLWYDEGEERNRGNFPPRFSGRQFPNYSSELNVNALELEDSALYLCASSLDRGGDGNTIYFGEGSWLTVV.